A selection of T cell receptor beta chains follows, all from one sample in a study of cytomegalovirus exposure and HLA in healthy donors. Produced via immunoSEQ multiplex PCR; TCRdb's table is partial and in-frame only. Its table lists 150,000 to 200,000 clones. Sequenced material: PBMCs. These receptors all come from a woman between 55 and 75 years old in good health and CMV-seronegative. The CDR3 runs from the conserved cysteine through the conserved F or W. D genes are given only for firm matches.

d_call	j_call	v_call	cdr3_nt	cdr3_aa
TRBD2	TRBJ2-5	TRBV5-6	TGTGCCAGCAGCTTTTGGAGGACTAGCGTTTCCGAGACCCAGTACTTC	CASSFWRTSVSETQYF
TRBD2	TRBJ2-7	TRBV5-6	TGTGCCAGCAGCTCCGTCGGACTAGCGGGAACGGTCTACGAGCAGTACTTC	CASSSVGLAGTVYEQYF
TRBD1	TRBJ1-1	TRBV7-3	TGTGCCAGCAGCTCAACAGGGGGCGCCCACACTGAAGCTTTCTTT	CASSSTGGAHTEAFF
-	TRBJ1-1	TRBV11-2	TGTGCCAGCAGCTTATTGGGGGGGAGCACTGAAGCTTTCTTT	CASSLLGGSTEAFF
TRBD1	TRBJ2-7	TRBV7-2	TGTGCCAGCAGCTTCCGACAGGGGGGCGAGCAGTACTTC	CASSFRQGGEQYF
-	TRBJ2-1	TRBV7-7	TGTGCCAGCAGTCCACTGAGCTCCTACAATGAGCAGTTCTTC	CASSPLSSYNEQFF
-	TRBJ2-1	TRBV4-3	TGCGCCAGCAGCCAAGCAGGAAGATCGAGCTCCTACAATGAGCAGTTCTTC	CASSQAGRSSSYNEQFF
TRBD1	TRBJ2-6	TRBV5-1	TGCGCCAGCAGCCACGGGAGGACAGGGGAGTCTGGGGCCAACGTCCTGACTTTC	CASSHGRTGESGANVLTF
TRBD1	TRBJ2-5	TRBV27	TGTGCCAGCCAGGGGGTTGGGGAGACCCAGTACTTC	CASQGVGETQYF
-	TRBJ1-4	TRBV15	TGTGCCACCAGCAGAGTCTGGTCCCAGGCGCGGGGAGGTGAAAAACTGTTTTTT	CATSRVWSQARGGEKLFF
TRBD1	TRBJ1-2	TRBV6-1	TGTGCCAGCAGTTCACGGACAGGGGGCAATTATGGCTACACCTTC	CASSSRTGGNYGYTF
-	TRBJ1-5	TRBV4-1	TGCGCCAGCAGCCAAGAGTCCCCGGTTCTGCCCCAGCATTTT	CASSQESPVLPQHF
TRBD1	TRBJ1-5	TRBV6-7	TGTGCCAGCAGCTCCGACAGGGGGATCGTCGGCAGCAATCAGCCCCAGCATTTT	CASSSDRGIVGSNQPQHF
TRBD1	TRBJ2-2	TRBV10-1	TGCGCCAGCAGTGACCATCGGGTAGGGGGCCGGGAGCTGTTTTTT	CASSDHRVGGRELFF
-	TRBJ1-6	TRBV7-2	TGTGCCAGCAGCCACAGGAACGCCCTCCACTTT	CASSHRNALHF
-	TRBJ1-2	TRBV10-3	TGTGCCATCAGCGCGGGTCCCATCTATGGCTACACCTTC	CAISAGPIYGYTF
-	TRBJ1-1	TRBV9	TGTGCCAGCATCCGGGGGGCCGGAGACACTGAAGCTTTCTTT	CASIRGAGDTEAFF
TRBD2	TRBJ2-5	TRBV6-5	TGTGCCAGCAGTTCCCTGGGGCTAGCGGGCCTCCTACACTTC	CASSSLGLAGLLHF
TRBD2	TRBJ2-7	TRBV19	TGTGCCAGTAGTCTCGGGACGGCGGGAAGGGTAGCGGGATACGAGCAGTACTTC	CASSLGTAGRVAGYEQYF
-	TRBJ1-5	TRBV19	TGTGCCAGTAGTTCCCGGACAGACCCACGCCAATCCCAGCATTTT	CASSSRTDPRQSQHF
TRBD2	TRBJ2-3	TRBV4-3	TGCGCCAGCAGCCGGAGACTAGCGGGGGGAACAGATACGCAGTATTTT	CASSRRLAGGTDTQYF
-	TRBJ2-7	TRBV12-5	TGTGCTAGTGGTTTCCTCAGGGGATCAGGGTACGAGCAGTACTTC	CASGFLRGSGYEQYF
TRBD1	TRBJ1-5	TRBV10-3	TGTGCCACCGGAGGGGACAGGGGCTTCTCATTT	CATGGDRGFSF